This T cell receptor beta chain was sequenced during a study of T cell responses to AZD1222 COVID-19 vaccine (dated by TCRdb to the early 2020s). Study-wide context: A total of 233 trial participants underwent TCR sequencing, of whom about 200 received two doses of AZD1222 and approximately 25 received two doses of the MenACWY control vaccine. Enrollment into the trials was organized by age into subgroups of 18-55, 56-69 and 70-plus years, and those subgroups contained 148, 28 and 57 TCR-sequenced participants, respectively. Results and caveats for the whole study, not just this receptor: Only five to seven AZD1222 recipients were SARS-CoV-2 seropositive at baseline, limiting conclusions about previously exposed vaccinees. CD4 TCRs associated with the vaccine covered the entire spike protein, and the dominant responses were in regions 160-218 and 743-854. Reportedly, almost half of the unique spike-specific TCRs recognized epitopes lying outside the regions that are mutated in the B.1.351 and B.1.1.7 variants. Because no day 14 peak-response samples were available, the repertoires could be characterized only after the peak T cell response. In the small 56-69-year group, the increase in depth fell short of significance, most likely because of low power. Participants were mostly white British, with more females than males. The authors suggested clonal diversity may have been underestimated. After two AZD1222 doses, both the breadth and the depth of spike-specific TCRs were significantly higher than at day 0 and than in MenACWY recipients.

The label giving this sample's time point can be read as: about 28 days (+/-7) after the second vaccine dose. AZD1222 recipients with second doses at about 4 weeks or about 12 weeks were pooled, because spike-specific TCR depth and breadth did not differ between schedules. The vaccinee samples were drawn from two UK trials, COV001 and COV002, one of which was a single-blind randomized controlled phase 2/3 trial testing AZD1222 (ChAdOx1 nCoV-19) in healthy adults. Trial participant PBMC samples were collected at day 0 and day 28 after the second dose for TCRbeta chain sequencing. V was cut back by 3 bases and J by 8 bases, leaving a gap of 9 bases between them. From the cysteine through the phenylalanine, the CDR3 covers 12 amino acids. Only the CDR3 DNA stays, 36 bases, in frame from base 1. The germline V gene gives CDR1 as KGHDR and CDR2 as SFDVKD. In the case of this clone: This clone's antigen is unknown. No base quality information exists; no much larger clone differs at one position.

The CDR3 regions of human TCRbeta chains were analyzed by immunosequencing. The authors processed their data as follows. TCRs in the repertoires were matched against a reference library of SARS-CoV-2-specific TCRs that had been generated with the MIRA antigen-specificity platform. Breadth meant the fraction of unique TCRs that were SARS-CoV-2-associated, whereas depth meant the fraction of total T cells that were SARS-CoV-2-associated. Using the MIRA data, every spike-specific TCR was mapped to the spike region that the TCR reacted to and assigned to either a CD4 or a CD8 class. Log10-transformed breadth and depth values were compared by one-way ANOVA with Sidak's multiple comparisons tests. TCRdb took over this immuneACCESS table, retaining in-frame rearrangements with V and J assigned. Such tables are incomplete; in checked studies, under half of the missing clones stem from an unresolved V gene, and the remainder is unexplained. The D gene and trimming were derived from the DNA, and the V and J assignments and clone size from that table. This sample gives 90,000 to 150,000 clones in total; roughly 87% of them show up just once. About 2.5% of the sample goes to the ten largest clones.

The sequence came from an adult who received the AZD1222 COVID-19 vaccine. The sequence is built from TRBV24-1 and TRBJ1-2; a confident D gene designation cannot be given. Sequencing was performed on peripheral blood, taken 28 days after the second AZD1222 dose. The nucleotides read TGTGCCACCAGTGATCCGAACAGAGGCTACACCTTC. This is translated as CATSDPNRGYTF.